The entry below gives a single T cell receptor (beta chain) sequence along with its context. The source of the sample is a study of OX40 agonist ivuxolimab in advanced cancers. The wider study: The study treated patients with ivuxolimab, an agonistic anti-OX40 (CD134) antibody. Prior anti-PD-1, anti-PD-L1 or anti-CTLA-4 therapy did not bar entry, and more than 35% had some. Partial responses occurred in Three dose-escalation patients, one with hepatocellular carcinoma and two with cutaneous melanoma.

Sequencing was performed with immunoSEQ multiplex PCR; in TCRdb, only in-frame clones are kept and a portion is missing. The repertoire holds some 42,000 clones, with 82% as singletons. CDR1 and CDR2 from the germline V gene are MDHEN and SYDVKM. This CDR3 comprises 14 residues. The V gene lost 6 bases and the J gene lost 4 bases, with 13 bases spanning the gap. This specimen was CD4+ or CD8+ T cells sorted from blood, taken in a trial of the OX40 agonist ivuxolimab. This TCR was sampled from an adult with an advanced solid tumor such as melanoma, head and neck, liver or kidney cancer. The rearrangement uses TRBV28 and TRBJ1-5; perhaps TRBD1 as D (6 bases). The CDR3 sequence: CASSRTGSNQPQHF. The CDR3 region has the DNA TGTGCCAGCAGCCGCACAGGGAGTAATCAGCCCCAGCATTTT. Full variable domain (rest looked up from reference TRBV28 and TRBJ1-5): DVKVTQSSRYLVKRTGEKVFLECVQDMDHENMFWYRQDPGLGLRLIYFSYDVKMKEKGDIPEGYSVSREKKERFSLILESASTNQTSMYLCASSRTGSNQPQHFGDGTRLSIL.